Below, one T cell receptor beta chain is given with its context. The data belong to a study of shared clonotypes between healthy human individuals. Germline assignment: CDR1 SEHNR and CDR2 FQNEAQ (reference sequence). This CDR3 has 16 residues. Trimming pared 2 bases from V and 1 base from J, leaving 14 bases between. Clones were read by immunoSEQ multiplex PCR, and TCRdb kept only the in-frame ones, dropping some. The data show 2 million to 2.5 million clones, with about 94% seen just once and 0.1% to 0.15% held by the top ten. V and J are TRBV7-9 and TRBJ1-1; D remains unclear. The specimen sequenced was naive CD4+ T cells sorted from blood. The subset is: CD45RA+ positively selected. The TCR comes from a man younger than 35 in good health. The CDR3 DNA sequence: TGTGCCAGCAGCTTATACCCGGGTATAGGGAACACTGAAGCTTTCTTT. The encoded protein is CASSLYPGIGNTEAFF.